Given below is one T cell receptor (beta chain) in context. Antigen unknown. Sequencing used immunoSEQ multiplex PCR; TCRdb keeps in-frame clones, though not all of them. The data hold 25,000 to 40,000 clones, with 81% observed a single time. This specimen belongs to a study of STAT5B mutations in CD4+ large granular lymphocyte leukemia. Overall study: Among healthy controls, a particular HLA allele went with more CDR3 'QG' motifs.

Overall study findings and caveats: Data were not HLA-matched across samples.

Germline V CDR1 and CDR2: SGHTA, FQGTGA. V gave up 5 bases and J gave up 3 bases; unmatched junction bases: 5. The CDR3 totals 15 residues. The sequence came from a human donor in good health. The chain links TRBV7-3 to TRBJ2-2; the match to TRBD1 covers 8 bases. Sequencing input: CD4+ T cells from blood buffy coats. The CDR3 region is CASSLGQGDTGELFF. Here the CDR3 DNA reads TGTGCCAGCAGCCTCGGACAGGGTGACACCGGGGAGCTGTTTTTT.